These 29 T cell receptor beta chains were all obtained from the same sample, sequenced in a study of vaccination effects on CD4 cells after COVID-19. Profiled with immunoSEQ multiplex PCR; TCRdb holds only in-frame clones, not every one. The table records nearly 50,000 clones, about four fifths of them present only once. Their recognized antigens are unknown. It was after more than nine days of culture that CD4+ T cells were isolated. PCR confirmed that the person was infected with SARS-CoV-2 between March and December 2020. Two doses of either BNT162b2 or mRNA-1273 were given to each participant. The material was CD4+ T cells from PBMCs cultured without peptide, obtained after COVID-19 vaccination. The source of these receptors is a human donor who had a prior SARS-CoV-2 infection.

The chain is built from TRBV24-1 and TRBJ2-3; 7 bases agree with TRBD1. This CDR3 spans 15 amino acids. V shed 9 bases and J 6 bases; nucleotides not matched to a gene: 14. Per the germline V gene, CDR1 is KGHDR and CDR2 is SFDVKD. The CDR3 region is CATSAPTGSFDTQYF. The CDR3 DNA reads as TGTGCCACCTCAGCCCCGACAGGGTCTTTTGATACGCAGTATTTT.

The rearrangement links TRBV6-5 to TRBJ1-6; TRBD1 agrees at 9 bases. The CDR3 has 14 amino acids. V dropped 5 bases and J dropped 6; count of bases not matched to a gene: 2. Germline CDR1 is MNHEY and CDR2 is SVGAGI. The CDR3 is CASSRQGGNSPLHF. The CDR3, as DNA: TGTGCCAGCAGTAGACAGGGGGGTAATTCACCCCTCCACTTT.

In DNA, the CDR3 is TGTGCCAGCAGCATTAACCAAGAGACCCAGTACTTC. It translates to CASSINQETQYF. The chain recombines TRBV7-2 with TRBJ2-5; D ambiguous. The CDR3 covers 12 residues. Per the germline V gene, CDR1 is SGHTA and CDR2 is FQGNSA. Between the trimmed V and J ends, which lost 5 bases and 0 bases, there was a span of 4 bases.

The V and J genes are TRBV7-3 and TRBJ2-2; no clear D gene. Trimming left V 2 bases short and J 6 bases short, with 10 bases between. Germline V gene lookup returns CDR1 SGHTA and CDR2 FQGTGA. The CDR3 has 14 amino acids. In DNA form, the CDR3 reads TGTGCCAGCAGCTTAGGTCCGGATGCCGGGGAGCTGTTTTTT. Amino acids: CASSLGPDAGELFF.

The rearrangement links TRBV2 to TRBJ2-6, with 7 bases fitting TRBD1. V gave up 6 bases and J gave up 2 bases; unmatched junction bases: 10. The germline V gene encodes CDR1 SNHLY and CDR2 FYNNEI. The CDR3 is 17 residues long. The CDR3 DNA reads TGTGCCAGCAGGGCGACAGGGAACGGCGCTGGGGCCAACGTCCTGACTTTC. Its protein is CASRATGNGAGANVLTF. The whole variable domain, filled in from reference TRBV2 and TRBJ2-6, reads EPEVTQTPSHQVTQMGQEVILRCVPISNHLYFYWYRQILGQKVEFLVSFYNNEISEKSEIFDDQFSVERPDGSNFTLKIRSTKLEDSAMYFCASRATGNGAGANVLTFGAGSRLTVL.

V is TRBV5-1 and J is TRBJ2-3, with 10 bases identical to TRBD2. CDR3 size: 18 residues. J gave up 1 base and V 1 base, and 9 bases lay outside the gene matches. Per germline, CDR1 SGHRS and CDR2 YFSETQ. CDR3 region: CASSLSILAGDGTDTQYF. Written as DNA, the CDR3 is TGCGCCAGCAGCTTGTCTATCCTAGCGGGAGACGGCACAGATACGCAGTATTTT.

This chain links TRBV5-1 with TRBJ2-7; D is unresolved. The V and J ends lost 4 bases and 4 bases respectively, with 6 bases between them. Germline values: CDR1 SGHRS, CDR2 YFSETQ. The CDR3 covers 11 residues. CDR3 loop: CASSPGYEQYF. The CDR3 DNA sequence: TGCGCCAGCAGCCCGGGTTACGAGCAGTACTTC.

The chain employs TRBV6-2 or TRBV6-3 and TRBJ2-1; D is unclear. The CDR3 covers 11 residues. V dropped 0 bases and J dropped 8 bases, with 2 bases sitting between them. Per the germline V gene, CDR1 is MNHEY and CDR2 is SVGEGT. CDR3 nucleotide sequence: TGTGCCAGCAGTTACTCATATGAGCAGTTCTTC. It codes for CASSYSYEQFF.

This chain uses TRBV24-1 with TRBJ1-1; D perhaps matches TRBD1 (5 bases). The CDR3 runs 12 residues. The germline V gene has CDR1 KGHDR and CDR2 SFDVKD. V shed 4 bases and J shed 8 bases, with 10 bases lying between them. The CDR3 reads CATSEGDSEAFF. As DNA, the CDR3 is TGTGCCACCAGTGAAGGAGACAGCGAAGCTTTCTTT.

V gene TRBV4-1 combines with J gene TRBJ1-1; D gene unclear. This CDR3 has 14 residues. Germline V gene lookup returns CDR1 MGHRA and CDR2 YSYEKL. V was clipped by 2 bases and J by 1 base, with 8 bases between them. In DNA, the CDR3 is TGCGCCAGCAGCCAAAGGACTCAGAACACTGAAGCTTTCTTT. Translated, it gives CASSQRTQNTEAFF.

J is TRBJ2-1 and V is TRBV29-1; TRBD2 agrees at 10 bases. Germline V gene sequence: CDR1 SQVTM, CDR2 ANQGSEA. With 8 bases clipped from V and 7 bases from J, the junction kept 5 bases outside the gene matches. The CDR3 consists of 12 residues. The CDR3 sequence: CSQSSGRNEQFF. The DNA of the CDR3 is TGCAGCCAGAGTAGCGGGAGGAATGAGCAGTTCTTC.

The genes are TRBV9 and TRBJ2-5; TRBD2 aligns across 15 bases. Per germline, CDR1 SGDLS and CDR2 YYNGEE. With 4 bases clipped from V and 4 bases from J, the junction kept 8 bases outside the gene matches. This CDR3 contains 17 residues. Written as DNA, the CDR3 is TGTGCCAGCAGCCCCAGAGGACTAGCGGGGGGGGGAGAGACCCAGTACTTC. Protein sequence: CASSPRGLAGGGETQYF.

The chain has TRBV5-1 and TRBJ2-1, with 12 bases fitting TRBD2. This CDR3 region has 17 residues. Trimming cost V 2 bases and J 7 bases; bases outside gene matches: 10. CDR1 is SGHRS, CDR2 YFSETQ, per germline. For the CDR3, the DNA is TGCGCCAGCAGCTTTCTAGCGGGGGGGCACCCCCTTAATGAGCAGTTCTTC. This encodes CASSFLAGGHPLNEQFF.

The chain carries TRBV7-6 and TRBJ1-4; D perhaps matches TRBD1 (6 bases). The V end was cut by 5 bases, the J end by 1 base, with 11 bases between. The CDR3 is 15 residues long. Germline CDR1 SGHVS, CDR2 FNYEAQ. The CDR3 reads CASSPRGGTNEKLFF. The CDR3 coding sequence is TGTGCCAGCAGCCCCCGAGGGGGAACTAATGAAAAACTGTTTTTT.

The rearrangement uses TRBV5-3 and TRBJ2-3; 7 nucleotides match TRBD2. TRBV5-3 is labeled an ORF, and its function is uncertain. The CDR3 is made up of 14 amino acids. J gave up 2 bases and V 2 bases, and 2 bases lay outside the gene matches. The CDR3 protein is CARSLAGYTDTQYF. As DNA, the CDR3 is TGTGCCAGAAGCTTAGCGGGGTACACAGATACGCAGTATTTT.

The V gene is TRBV6-1, the J gene TRBJ2-1, with 8 bases fitting TRBD2. The germline V gene encodes CDR1 MNHNS and CDR2 SASEGT. V lost 4 bases and J lost 4; bases outside the gene matches: 18. CDR3 length: 19 residues. The CDR3 sequence: CASSGLLRTSGNHYNEQFF. The CDR3 coding sequence is TGTGCCAGCAGTGGACTGCTTCGAACTAGCGGAAACCATTACAATGAGCAGTTCTTC.

This clone was seen a handful of times. This rearrangement joins TRBV2 to TRBJ2-3; 7 bases agree with TRBD2. J gave up 9 bases and V 4 bases, and 4 bases lay outside the gene matches. The CDR3 loop spans 12 amino acids. Per germline, CDR1 SNHLY and CDR2 FYNNEI. The CDR3 loop reads CASSVELATQYF. CDR3 nucleotides: TGTGCCAGCAGTGTAGAACTAGCGACGCAGTATTTT.

The chain recombines TRBV7-8 with TRBJ2-3; perhaps TRBD1 as D (5 bases). The CDR3 loop spans 16 amino acids. CDR1 and CDR2 (germline): SGHVS, FQNEAQ. V was shortened by 0 bases and J by 6 bases, with 16 bases between the two germline ends. Written as DNA, the CDR3 is TGTGCCAGCAGCTTAGCCCCAGGGTTGAGTTTGGATACGCAGTATTTT. Translating gives CASSLAPGLSLDTQYF.

The V gene is TRBV19, the J gene TRBJ1-4; the match to TRBD1 covers 10 bases. Per germline, CDR1 LNHDA and CDR2 SQIVND (reference sequence). V was pared by 9 bases and J by 8 bases, with 18 bases of the junction left unmatched. CDR3 length: 17 amino acids. CDR3 in DNA: TGTGCCAGCTCCGTAGCCTGGGACAGGGGACAACGCGAAAAACTGTTTTTT. This encodes CASSVAWDRGQREKLFF.

This clone showed up just a few times. The chain couples TRBV5-4 to TRBJ2-1, with 8 bases fitting TRBD2. The V and J ends lost 4 bases and 0 bases, in that order; junction bases with no gene match: 3. The V gene's germline CDR1 is SGHNT and CDR2 YYREEE (reference sequence). The length of the CDR3 is 15 residues. The CDR3 reads CASSPSGSSYNEQFF. The CDR3 DNA reads as TGTGCCAGCAGCCCAAGCGGGAGCTCCTACAATGAGCAGTTCTTC.

Concerning this clone: One end of the junction is discordant with germline, which a read error may explain. CDR3 residues: CASSLAGLAGGRIYNEQFF. The CDR3 DNA reads as TGTGCCAGCAGTTTAGCGGGACTAGCGGGGGGACGAATTTACAATGAGCAGTTCTTC. The J gene is TRBJ2-1, the V gene TRBV7-8, with 15 bases matching TRBD2. The CDR3 has 19 amino acids. Germline V gives CDR1 SGHVS, CDR2 FQNEAQ.

The chain employs TRBV5-1 and TRBJ2-1; D is possibly TRBD1 or TRBD2 (6 bases each). The CDR3 spans 12 residues. The germline gives CDR1 SGHRS, CDR2 YFSETQ. The V gene lost 2 bases and the J gene lost 8 bases, with 8 bases spanning the gap. The CDR3 loop reads CASSLRGDEQFF. In DNA form, the CDR3 reads TGCGCCAGCAGCTTAAGGGGGGATGAGCAGTTCTTC.

The chain is built from TRBV10-3 and TRBJ2-1; 12 bases agree with TRBD2. Germline V CDR1 and CDR2: ENHRY, SYGVKD. CDR3 size: 15 residues. With V trimmed by 0 bases and J by 8 bases, 2 bases remained unmatched. The CDR3 DNA follows: TGTGCCATCAGTGAGTCTGCTAGCGGGGGGGATGAGCAGTTCTTC. Translating it yields CAISESASGGDEQFF.

The chain recombines TRBV2 with TRBJ2-5; maybe TRBD1 (7 bases). Germline CDR1 and CDR2: SNHLY and FYNNEI. CDR3 size: 14 residues. Trimming took 7 bases from V and 3 from J, leaving 15 bases between them. The CDR3 nucleotides read TGTGCCAGCATCATGGCAGGGGGGAAAGAGACCCAGTACTTC. Translating gives CASIMAGGKETQYF. Filled out from reference TRBV2 and TRBJ2-5, the complete variable domain reads EPEVTQTPSHQVTQMGQEVILRCVPISNHLYFYWYRQILGQKVEFLVSFYNNEISEKSEIFDDQFSVERPDGSNFTLKIRSTKLEDSAMYFCASIMAGGKETQYFGPGTRLLVL.

This clone was seen a single time. V usage is TRBV7-8 and J usage is TRBJ2-3, with D hard to call. Germline values: CDR1 SGHVS, CDR2 FQNEAQ. The CDR3 has 12 amino acids. The ends were cut back, 7 bases at V and 6 bases at J, with 11 bases in the middle. The CDR3 reads CASTPFADTQYF. CDR3 DNA: TGTGCCAGCACCCCCTTCGCGGATACGCAGTATTTT.

The chain employs TRBV5-4 and TRBJ2-2, with TRBD2 matching 9 bases. This CDR3 contains 16 residues. V gave up 4 bases and J gave up 6 bases; unmatched junction bases: 10. CDR1 is SGHNT, CDR2 YYREEE, per germline (reference sequence). The CDR3 loop reads CASSPRVAGVPGELFF. In DNA, the CDR3 is TGTGCCAGCAGCCCCAGGGTAGCGGGAGTTCCCGGGGAGCTGTTTTTT.

This chain links TRBV6-5 with TRBJ2-1; 12 nucleotides agree with TRBD2. V shed 8 bases and J 4 bases; nucleotides not matched to a gene: 6. From germline, CDR1 is MNHEY and CDR2 SVGAGI. This CDR3 is built from 15 residues. CDR3 sequence: CASDLAGGSYNEQFF. DNA of the CDR3: TGTGCCAGCGACCTAGCGGGAGGGTCGTACAATGAGCAGTTCTTC.

The chain employs TRBV24-1 and TRBJ2-5, with D perhaps matching TRBD2 (6 bases). The germline gives CDR1 KGHDR, CDR2 SFDVKD. This CDR3 comprises 15 residues. V dropped 6 bases and J dropped 5 bases, with 18 bases sitting between them. This CDR3 is CATSTARGGGETQYF. In DNA, the CDR3 is TGTGCCACCAGTACGGCAAGGGGAGGAGGGGAGACCCAGTACTTC.

The V and J genes are TRBV27 and TRBJ1-5; no reliable D call. Germline CDR1 MNHEY, CDR2 SMNVEV (reference sequence). Trimming pared 3 bases from V and 0 bases from J, leaving 6 bases between. There are 14 residues in the CDR3. CDR3 residues: CASSFDGSNQPQHF. DNA for the CDR3: TGTGCCAGCAGTTTCGACGGTAGCAATCAGCCCCAGCATTTT.